A selection of T cell receptor beta chains follows, all from one sample in a study of CD8+ T cells in alopecia areata. Generated by immunoSEQ multiplex PCR, the TCRdb table keeps only in-frame clones and is missing some. The sample holds under 350,000 clones, about three fifths seen once. Sequencing was performed on CD4+ T cells sorted from blood, taken at week 24, from a patient treated with tofacitinib. These TCRs come from a human donor with alopecia areata. The conserved cysteine and the conserved F or W are not part of the CDR3 here. Each record gives: clone size, V gene, J gene, CDR3 protein. Where a row states a size, it is once, few, many or the class of an expanded clone; other rows omit it.

size: .
V: TRBV2
J: .
CDR3: ASCGSSYEQY

size: .
V: TRBV10-3
J: TRBJ1-4
CDR3: ATKPPGPGEKLF

size: .
V: TRBV29-1
J: TRBJ2-3
CDR3: SAELTSTDTQY

size: .
V: TRBV4-3
J: TRBJ2-6
CDR3: ASSQRQGAGANVLT

size: .
V: TRBV10-3
J: TRBJ2-7
CDR3: AISTTGGSYEQY

size: few
V: TRBV7-7
J: TRBJ2-5
CDR3: ASSPGIPPWTQY

size: .
V: TRBV5-1
J: TRBJ2-5
CDR3: ASTIRGGALETQY

size: few
V: TRBV19
J: TRBJ1-5
CDR3: ASRDRSNQPQH

size: .
V: TRBV6-5
J: TRBJ1-2
CDR3: ASQRGQNYGYT

size: .
V: TRBV7-9
J: TRBJ1-1
CDR3: ASSLSGGTEAF

size: few
V: TRBV28
J: TRBJ1-4
CDR3: ASSPYGTTNEKLF

size: few
V: TRBV7-2
J: TRBJ2-1
CDR3: ASSPRGSGEQF

size: .
V: TRBV29-1
J: TRBJ2-7
CDR3: SVEFGSSYEQY

size: once
V: TRBV7-2
J: TRBJ2-7
CDR3: ASSLAGGADEQY

size: .
V: TRBV4-1
J: TRBJ2-3
CDR3: ASSQDGRGSFHTQY

size: .
V: TRBV5-1
J: TRBJ2-7
CDR3: ASSFHWKREEFYEQY